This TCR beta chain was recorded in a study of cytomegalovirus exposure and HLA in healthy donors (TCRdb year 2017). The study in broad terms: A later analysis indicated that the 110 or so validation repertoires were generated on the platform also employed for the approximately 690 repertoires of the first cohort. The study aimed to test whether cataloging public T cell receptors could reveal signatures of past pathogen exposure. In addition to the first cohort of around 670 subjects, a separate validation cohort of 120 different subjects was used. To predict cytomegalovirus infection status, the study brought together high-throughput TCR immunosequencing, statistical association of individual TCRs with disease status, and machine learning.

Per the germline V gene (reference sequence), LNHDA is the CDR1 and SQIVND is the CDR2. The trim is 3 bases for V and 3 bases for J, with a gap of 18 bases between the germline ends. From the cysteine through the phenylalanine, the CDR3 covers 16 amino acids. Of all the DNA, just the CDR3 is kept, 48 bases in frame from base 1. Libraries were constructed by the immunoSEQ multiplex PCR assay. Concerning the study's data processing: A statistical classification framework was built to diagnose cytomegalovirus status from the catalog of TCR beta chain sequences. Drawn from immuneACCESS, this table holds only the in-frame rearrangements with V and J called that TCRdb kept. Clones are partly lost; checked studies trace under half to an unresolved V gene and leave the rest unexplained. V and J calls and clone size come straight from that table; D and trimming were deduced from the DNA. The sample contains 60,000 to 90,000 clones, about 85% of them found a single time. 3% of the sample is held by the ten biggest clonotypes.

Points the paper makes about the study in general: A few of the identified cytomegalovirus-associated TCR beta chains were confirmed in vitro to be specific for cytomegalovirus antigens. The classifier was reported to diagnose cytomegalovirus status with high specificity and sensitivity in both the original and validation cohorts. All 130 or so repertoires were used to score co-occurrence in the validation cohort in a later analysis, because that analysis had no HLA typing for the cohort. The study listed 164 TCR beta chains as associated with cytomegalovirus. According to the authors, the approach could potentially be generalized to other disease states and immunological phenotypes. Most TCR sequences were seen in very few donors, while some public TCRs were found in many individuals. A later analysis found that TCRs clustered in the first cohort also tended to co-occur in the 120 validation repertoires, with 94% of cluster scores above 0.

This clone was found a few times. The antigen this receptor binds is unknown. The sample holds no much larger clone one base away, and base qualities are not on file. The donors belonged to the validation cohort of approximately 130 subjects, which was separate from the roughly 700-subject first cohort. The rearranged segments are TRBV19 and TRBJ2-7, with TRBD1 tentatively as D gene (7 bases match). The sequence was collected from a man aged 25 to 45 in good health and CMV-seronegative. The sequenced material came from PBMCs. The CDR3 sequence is CASSISTAGGGYEQYF. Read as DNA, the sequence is TGTGCCAGTAGTATCAGTACGGCAGGGGGAGGCTACGAGCAGTACTTC.